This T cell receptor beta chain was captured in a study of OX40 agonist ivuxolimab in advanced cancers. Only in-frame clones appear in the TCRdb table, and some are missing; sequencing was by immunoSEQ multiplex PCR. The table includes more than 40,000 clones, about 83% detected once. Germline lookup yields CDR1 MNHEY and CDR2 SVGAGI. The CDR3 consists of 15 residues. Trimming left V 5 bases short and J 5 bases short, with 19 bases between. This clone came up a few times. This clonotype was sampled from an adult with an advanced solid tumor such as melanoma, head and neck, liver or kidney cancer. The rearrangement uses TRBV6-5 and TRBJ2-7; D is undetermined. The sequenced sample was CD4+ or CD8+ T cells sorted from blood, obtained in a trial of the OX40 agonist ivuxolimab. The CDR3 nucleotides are TGTGCCAGCAGTGCCGTGGTTGGGGTCCCAAACGAGCAGTACTTC. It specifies CASSAVVGVPNEQYF.